This TCR beta chain was recovered during a study of CD8 T cells in ankylosing spondylitis. Regarding the study as a whole: Reported data indicate significant enrichment of disease-linked clones within matched ankylosing spondylitis synovial fluid.

In its sample, this clonotype was seen many times. Its antigen is not identified. V was shortened by 6 bases and J by 7 bases, with 17 bases between the two germline ends. CDR1 DFQATT and CDR2 SNEGSKA come from the germline V gene (reference sequence). CDR3 length equals 13 residues. Generation of TCR beta libraries employed quantitative 5'-RACE incorporating molecular barcodes. TCRdb fed the 5' RACE reads into MiXCR, producing one record per CDR3 protein. The sample lists roughly 230,000 distinct CDR3 sequences; 10% were seen once. The chain recombines TRBV20-1 with TRBJ2-3; maybe TRBD2 (5 bases). The material sequenced was blood, either unsorted or a sorted T cell fraction (not recorded which). The sequence derives from a male donor with ankylosing spondylitis or in good health (not recorded which). CDR3: CSALSSPANTQYF. The CDR3 DNA follows: TGCAGTGCCCTATCTAGCCCAGCAAATACGCAGTATTTT.